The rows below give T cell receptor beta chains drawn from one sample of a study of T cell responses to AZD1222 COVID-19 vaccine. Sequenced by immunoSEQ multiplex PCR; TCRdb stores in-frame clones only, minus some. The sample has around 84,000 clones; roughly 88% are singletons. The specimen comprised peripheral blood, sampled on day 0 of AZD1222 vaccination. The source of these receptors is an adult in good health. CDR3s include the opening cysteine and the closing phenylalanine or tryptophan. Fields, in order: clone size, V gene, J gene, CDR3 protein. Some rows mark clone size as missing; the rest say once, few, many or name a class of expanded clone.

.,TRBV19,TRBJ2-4,CASSITPSGSRGAKNIQYF
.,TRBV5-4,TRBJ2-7,CASSLQGRPYEQYF
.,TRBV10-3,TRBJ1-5,CAISQTGAGNQPQHF
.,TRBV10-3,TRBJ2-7,CAISESLTRTYEQYF
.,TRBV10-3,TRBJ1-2,CAISAQGADYGYTF
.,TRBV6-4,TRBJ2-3,CASSDSTGAHTDTQYF
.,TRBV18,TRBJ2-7,CASSPTESYEQYF
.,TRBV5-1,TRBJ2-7,CASRVLSSSYEQYF
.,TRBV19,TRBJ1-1,CASEEKYRGYRDTEAFF
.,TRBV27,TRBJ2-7,CASYPGTGGSYEQYF
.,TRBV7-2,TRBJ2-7,CASSFGTSGYEQYF
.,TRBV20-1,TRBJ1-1,CSASRAGNRNTEAFF
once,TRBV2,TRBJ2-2,CASRGDTTNTGELFF
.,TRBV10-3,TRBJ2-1,CAISGGGAANEQFF
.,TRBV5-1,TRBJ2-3,CASSSSAVQVPTWEAVVTDTQYF
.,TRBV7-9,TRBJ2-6,CASSLGAAGANVLTF
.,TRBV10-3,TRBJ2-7,CAISDIPGTGGYEQYF
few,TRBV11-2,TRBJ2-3,CASSAYSGGTQYF
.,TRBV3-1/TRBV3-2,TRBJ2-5,CASSQAGYQETQYF
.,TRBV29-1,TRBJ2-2,CSVVKGNTGELFF
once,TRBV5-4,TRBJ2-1,CASSFSGLLNENEQFF
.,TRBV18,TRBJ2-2,CASSPRTSGRTGELFF
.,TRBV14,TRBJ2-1,CASSHRQGLAGGNEQFF
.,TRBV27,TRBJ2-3,CASSPPRVFNWSDTQYF